These T cell receptor beta chains were read from a single sample in a study of human thymus T cells. This table comes from immunoSEQ multiplex PCR, and its TCRdb copy is limited to in-frame clones, with some not included. The sample records some 50,000 clones, 85% to 95% being singletons. Sequenced: blood. These receptor sequences come from a girl under three years old with a congenital heart defect but otherwise immunologically healthy. Both conserved end residues are part of each CDR3. D genes are given only for firm matches. Not every row has a clone size; where given, it reads once, few, many or a size class.

d_gene	abundance	j_gene	v_gene	CDR3nt	CDR3aa
TRBD1	NA	TRBJ1-2	TRBV2	TGTGCCAGCGGAGACCGGGACAGGCCACGCTACACCTTC	CASGDRDRPRYTF
NA	NA	TRBJ2-7	TRBV7-2	TGTGCCAGCAGCTTAGACTTCTACGAGCAGTACTTC	CASSLDFYEQYF
TRBD2	NA	TRBJ2-7	TRBV9	TGTGCCAGCAGCGTAGGTAGTAGCGGGAGTGGGAAGCAGTACTTC	CASSVGSSGSGKQYF
TRBD2	few	TRBJ2-1	TRBV5-1	TGCGCCAGCAGCTTGCCACTAGCGGCCTACAATGAGCAGTTCTTC	CASSLPLAAYNEQFF
NA	few	TRBJ2-5	TRBV5-6	TGTGCCAGCAGCTTGGTAATGCTTCACCAAGAGACCCAGTACTTC	CASSLVMLHQETQYF
NA	NA	TRBJ1-5	TRBV30	TGTGCCTGGAGCGCCCCACCCGCGGGGAGCAATCAGCCCCAGCATTTT	CAWSAPPAGSNQPQHF
NA	NA	TRBJ2-7	TRBV5-4	TGTGCCAGCAGCTTGCAGGGACTTCTCTCCTACGAGCAGTACTTC	CASSLQGLLSYEQYF
NA	few	TRBJ2-2	TRBV6-5	TGTGCCAGCAGTTACCTCCTGAGGCCCGGGGAGCTGTTTTTT	CASSYLLRPGELFF
NA	NA	TRBJ2-1	TRBV18	TGTGCCAGCTCACCAGGAAGTCCAGGGCTCAATGAGCAGTTCTTC	CASSPGSPGLNEQFF
NA	NA	TRBJ1-3	TRBV5-4	TGTGCCAGCAGCACAGGCTCTGGAAACACCATATATTTT	CASSTGSGNTIYF
NA	NA	TRBJ2-7	TRBV27	TGTGCCAGCAGTGCTAACTACGAGCAGTACTTC	CASSANYEQYF
NA	NA	TRBJ2-7	TRBV28	TGTGCCAGCAGTTTATCCATATACGAGCAGTACTTC	CASSLSIYEQYF
TRBD1	NA	TRBJ2-7	TRBV6-1	TGTGCCAGCAGTAGACAGGGGGCGGTTCTCTACGAGCAGTACTTC	CASSRQGAVLYEQYF
TRBD1	NA	TRBJ2-6	TRBV6-6	TGTGCCAGCACCCAAGGGGGCGACGGTGGGGCCAACGTCCTGACTTTC	CASTQGGDGGANVLTF
TRBD2	NA	TRBJ2-1	TRBV30	TGTGCCTGGAGTGTACGCGGTACGAGAGGACTAGCGGGACTGTCTCATGAGCAGTTCTTC	CAWSVRGTRGLAGLSHEQFF
NA	NA	TRBJ2-7	TRBV6-5	TGTGCCAGCAGTTATGGGAGGAGCTCCTACGAGCAGTACTTC	CASSYGRSSYEQYF
NA	NA	TRBJ1-4	TRBV18	TGTGCCAGCTCACCACCATTCAGTGCAACTAATGAAAAACTGTTTTTT	CASSPPFSATNEKLFF
NA	NA	TRBJ2-6	TRBV28	TGTGCCAGCAGTTCTTTCGGGGCCCGACTCTCTGGGGCCAACGTCCTGACTTTC	CASSSFGARLSGANVLTF
NA	NA	TRBJ1-2	TRBV5-1	TGCGCCAGCAGCTTGGGAGGGGTTGGCTATGGCTACACCTTC	CASSLGGVGYGYTF
TRBD1	once	TRBJ1-2	TRBV6-1	TGTGCCAGCAGTGAAATTTGGACAGGTCCCTATGGCTACACCTTC	CASSEIWTGPYGYTF
TRBD2	NA	TRBJ2-1	TRBV19	TGTGCCAGTAGTACCGGGACTAGCGGGTACAATGAGCAGTTCTTC	CASSTGTSGYNEQFF
NA	NA	TRBJ2-5	TRBV28	TGTGCCAGCAGTGGCTCAGGTGTCTACCAAGAGACCCAGTACTTC	CASSGSGVYQETQYF
TRBD1	NA	TRBJ1-4	TRBV4-1	TGCGCCAGCAGCCGTGCCGGAGGGGGCCCAACTAATGAAAAACTGTTTTTT	CASSRAGGGPTNEKLFF
NA	few	TRBJ1-1	TRBV29-1	TGCAGGTCTGGGGAGACTGAAGCTTTCTTT	CRSGETEAFF
NA	NA	TRBJ1-3	TRBV18	TGTGCCAGCTCACCACGAGACGCGAGCTCTGGAAACACCATATATTTT	CASSPRDASSGNTIYF
NA	NA	TRBJ2-1	TRBV4-2	TGTGCCAGCAGCCAAGAGAGACCCTATTACAATGAGCAGTTCTTC	CASSQERPYYNEQFF
NA	NA	TRBJ2-7	TRBV27	TGTGCCAGCACCTCGTTGCCAGGAAGCCGCGAGCAGTACTTC	CASTSLPGSREQYF
NA	NA	TRBJ2-2	TRBV30	TGTGCCCTCCAGTCCGCTACAGTTAGCGGGGAGCTGTTTTTT	CALQSATVSGELFF
NA	NA	TRBJ1-3	TRBV2	TGTGCCAGCAGGGGCGACTCTGGAAACACCATATATTTT	CASRGDSGNTIYF
TRBD1	once	TRBJ1-3	TRBV5-1	TGCGCCAGCAGCTTGACAGGGGACGGAAACACCATATATTTT	CASSLTGDGNTIYF
NA	NA	TRBJ1-5	TRBV21-1	TGTGCCAGCAGCAAGCCTAACGGGACCGGCAATCAGCCCCAGCATTTT	CASSKPNGTGNQPQHF
NA	once	TRBJ2-3	TRBV7-8	TGTGCCAGCAGCTTTCAGGGCCCTCCAGATACGCAGTATTTT	CASSFQGPPDTQYF